The 14 T cell receptor beta chains below all came from one sample that was sequenced in a study of blood T cell repertoires in COVID-19. This table comes from immunoSEQ multiplex PCR, and its TCRdb copy is limited to in-frame clones, with some not included. Here the sample spans 150,000 to 180,000 clones, 76% being singletons. The specimen sequenced was peripheral blood. Source of these receptors: an elderly woman with acute or convalescent COVID-19.

This clone showed up just a few times. The genes are TRBV7-9 and TRBJ1-2, with 8 bases matching TRBD1. The germline V gene has CDR1 SEHNR and CDR2 FQNEAQ (reference sequence). Germline trimming cut 2 bases from V and 6 bases from J; bases unmatched to any gene: 11. There are 16 residues in the CDR3. CDR3 nucleotides: TGTGCCAGCAGCTTAATTTTGAGCCGGGACAGGAATGGCTACACCTTC. It is translated as CASSLILSRDRNGYTF.

The genes are TRBV5-1 and TRBJ1-1; TRBD1 is a possible D gene (6 bases). Trimming shortened V by 4 bases and J by 1 base, and 11 bases separated the two germline ends. This CDR3 region has 14 residues. Germline V gives CDR1 SGHRS, CDR2 YFSETQ. Here the CDR3 reads CASSRRTENTEAFF. The CDR3, as DNA: TGCGCCAGCAGCCGTCGGACAGAGAACACTGAAGCTTTCTTT.

A note on this clone: The sample holds other DNA sequences that translate to the same CDR3. The J gene is TRBJ1-1, the V gene TRBV7-3, with a possible D match to TRBD1 (6 bases). Trimming stripped 6 bases from V and 1 base from J, with 9 bases between. Germline loops: CDR1 SGHTA, CDR2 FQGTGA. This CDR3 has 13 amino acids. The DNA of the CDR3 is TGTGCCAGCAGTTTACAGGGGAACACTGAAGCTTTCTTT. This translates into CASSLQGNTEAFF. The full variable domain, completed using reference TRBV7-3 and TRBJ1-1, is GAGVSQTPSNKVTEKGKYVELRCDPISGHTALYWYRQSLGQGPEFLIYFQGTGAADDSGLPNDRFFAVRPEGSVSTLKIQRTERGDSAVYLCASSLQGNTEAFFGQGTRLTVV.

The rearrangement links TRBV6-2 or TRBV6-3 to TRBJ1-5, with 7 bases aligning to TRBD1. The CDR3 covers 14 residues. V lost 0 bases to trimming and J lost 7 bases; unmatched junction nucleotides: 3. Germline V lookup: CDR1 MNHEY, CDR2 SVGEGT. The CDR3 spells CASSYSSQGQPQHF. CDR3 DNA sequence: TGTGCCAGCAGTTACTCTTCACAGGGGCAGCCCCAGCATTTT.

This chain links TRBV7-2 with TRBJ2-5; 9 nucleotides line up with TRBD1. Unmatched junction bases numbered 9, after V lost 2 bases and J lost 5 bases. CDR3 size: 16 residues. From germline, CDR1 is SGHTA and CDR2 FQGNSA. CDR3 loop: CASSLSVQGALETQYF. The CDR3 DNA sequence: TGTGCCAGCAGCTTAAGTGTACAGGGGGCGCTTGAGACCCAGTACTTC.

This chain uses TRBV19 with TRBJ1-1; D gene uncertain. Trimming stripped 8 bases from V and 5 bases from J, with 12 bases between. Looked up from germline, CDR1 is LNHDA and CDR2 is SQIVND (reference sequence). This CDR3 has 12 residues. In DNA, the CDR3 is TGTGCCAGTGACGATGGCGGGACTGAAGCTTTCTTT. Protein sequence: CASDDGGTEAFF.

The chain is built from TRBV20-1 and TRBJ1-1; TRBD1 might be the D (5 bases). Per germline, CDR1 DFQATT and CDR2 SNEGSKA (reference sequence). Trimming shortened V by 3 bases and J by 1 base, and 12 bases separated the two germline ends. The CDR3 runs to 14 residues. CDR3 sequence reads: CSASEDTGNTEAFF. The CDR3 nucleotides are TGCAGTGCTAGTGAGGATACAGGGAACACTGAAGCTTTCTTT.

The genes are TRBV19 and TRBJ2-7, with D maybe TRBD2 (5 bases). V gave up 11 bases and J gave up 3 bases, with 35 bases separating them. The CDR3 loop spans 19 amino acids. Germline V gives CDR1 LNHDA, CDR2 SQIVND (reference sequence). CDR3 sequence: CALCGLITLRPNLFYEQYF. The CDR3 DNA reads TGTGCCTTATGCGGGTTAATTACCCTCAGGCCAAACCTGTTCTACGAGCAGTACTTC.

The V and J genes are TRBV30 and TRBJ2-1; 9 positions match TRBD2. The CDR3 totals 15 residues. V shed 0 bases and J 12 bases; nucleotides not matched to a gene: 12. Germline V CDR1 and CDR2: GTSNPN, SVGIG (reference sequence). CDR3 in amino acids: CAWSVQAAGGVGQFF. The CDR3, as DNA: TGTGCCTGGAGTGTACAGGCAGCGGGGGGCGTAGGGCAGTTCTTC.

This clone was observed a few times. The V and J genes are TRBV7-9 and TRBJ1-3; D is undetermined. The CDR3 spans 15 residues. Deletions cut 0 bases from V and 1 base from J, with 7 bases between. In germline, CDR1 is SEHNR, CDR2 FQNEAQ (reference sequence). The CDR3 DNA reads as TGTGCCAGCAGCTTAGCGTCCGGTTCTGGAAACACCATATATTTT. It translates to CASSLASGSGNTIYF.

This sequence joins TRBV18 and TRBJ2-5; 9 nucleotides agree with TRBD1. CDR1 is KGHSH, CDR2 LQKENI, per germline. The CDR3 spans 15 residues. V was clipped by 3 bases and J by 1 base; unmatched bases: 3. CDR3 sequence (DNA): TGTGCCAGCTCACCTTACAGGGGGCCCCAAGAGACCCAGTACTTC. Translated: CASSPYRGPQETQYF.

About this clone: One end of the junction fails to match germline, which may point to a read error. The chain joins TRBV5-6 to TRBJ1-4, with 8 bases aligning to TRBD1. The CDR3 contains 16 residues. The germline V gene has CDR1 SGHDT and CDR2 YYEEEE. The DNA of the CDR3 is TGTGCCCGCAGCTTGGAGGGGGGAGGGACAGGTGAAAAACTGTTTTTT. It encodes CARSLEGGGTGEKLFF.

The chain couples TRBV6-6 to TRBJ1-1, with D unclear. Germline values: CDR1 MNHNY, CDR2 SVGAGI (reference sequence). The length of the CDR3 is 15 residues. The germline V and J ends were trimmed by 2 bases and 6 bases, with 16 bases remaining between them. CDR3 sequence (DNA): TGTGCCAGCAGTTACCCTCCCTCGAGGTCGGCTGAAGCTTTCTTT. This codes for CASSYPPSRSAEAFF.

Concerning this clone: This CDR3 is also generated by other DNA sequences in the sample. The rearrangement uses TRBV18 and TRBJ2-7; tentative D call: TRBD1 (6 bases). The CDR3 is made up of 13 amino acids. The V gene's germline CDR1 is KGHSH and CDR2 LQKENI. V was clipped by 3 bases and J by 4 bases, with 10 bases between them. This CDR3 is CASSPGGTYEQYF. DNA for the CDR3: TGTGCCAGCTCACCTGGGGGCACGTACGAGCAGTACTTC.